These T cell receptor beta chains were read from a single sample in a study of T cell repertoires in cytomegalovirus infection. MiXCR was run by TCRdb on the reads, yielding one entry per CDR3 protein. The table has hundreds of thousands of distinct CDR3 sequences, 35% seen once. Material: PBMCs. The source of these receptors is a human donor in good health (CMV status not recorded). Some clones in this sample may be carry-over from other donors' samples. Both conserved end residues are trimmed from each CDR3.

J gene,V gene,CDR3 protein
TRBJ2-3,TRBV18,ASSPGIIPGNPY
TRBJ1-2,TRBV5-6,ASSLDPTGNYGYT
TRBJ1-5,TRBV28,ASSFGQRTAGNQPQH
TRBJ2-6,TRBV6-6,AITGTGGSGANVLT
TRBJ2-1,TRBV11-2,ASSLVRSIEQF
TRBJ2-1,TRBV7-7,ASSIRLAAEQF
TRBJ1-4,TRBV6-2/TRBV6-3,ASRGDRPVATNEKLF
TRBJ1-6,TRBV14,ASSPTGTQLYNSPLH
TRBJ2-4,TRBV11-2,ASSLYVAGTSGELAKNIQY
TRBJ1-4,TRBV6-6,ASDETGDGKLF
TRBJ2-7,TRBV4-1,ASSQAWGLYEQY
TRBJ1-2,TRBV7-6,ASSSGVVGGRYGYT
TRBJ1-1,TRBV7-9,ASSPFAVNTEAF
TRBJ1-2,TRBV7-2,ASSLESLRGYT
TRBJ1-1,TRBV12-3/TRBV12-4,ASSLSLGDTEAF
TRBJ2-2,TRBV12-3/TRBV12-4,ASSLSGGSGELF
TRBJ2-2,TRBV4-1,ASSQAPVRRNTGELF
TRBJ1-2,TRBV7-2,ASSLGSRDSANYGYT
TRBJ1-2,TRBV19,ASSIDGSFGYT
TRBJ2-2,TRBV7-6,ASSLGTGMTGELF
TRBJ2-1,TRBV6-6,ASSYLGLAGVYNEQF
TRBJ1-5,TRBV28,ASSLGQGTQPQH
TRBJ2-2,TRBV28,ASKGRVTGELF
TRBJ2-1,TRBV6-1,ASSVRGGNEQF
TRBJ1-3,TRBV18,ASSPDGDTIY
TRBJ2-7,TRBV19,ASSTRVAIYEQY
TRBJ1-6,TRBV20-1,SAEPQVAKKPLH
TRBJ2-2,TRBV10-3,AISETNRGELF
TRBJ2-1,TRBV11-3,ASSYETSGRALRGNEQF
TRBJ2-4,TRBV29-1,SAATDRAHIQY
TRBJ2-3,TRBV11-2,ASSLAATIQGGGTDTQY